In this sample, the clone carrying this TCR beta chain turned up a few times. Its antigen is still unknown. This entry comes from a study of cytomegalovirus exposure and HLA in healthy donors. V gave up 1 base and J gave up 6 bases, with 9 bases separating them. CDR1 and CDR2 from the germline V gene are MGHRA and YSYEKL. The CDR3 contains 13 residues. Study-level findings and limits: Reportedly, cytomegalovirus status was diagnosed with high sensitivity and specificity. Cytomegalovirus-associated status was assigned to some 160 TCR beta chains.

The table came from immunoSEQ multiplex PCR; TCRdb's copy has only in-frame clones and leaves some out. The sample includes hundreds of thousands of clones, around 87% seen only once; the top ten take about 0.85%. Material: PBMCs. The rearrangement uses TRBV4-1 and TRBJ1-2; D is unclear. The sequence derives from a young woman in good health and CMV-seronegative. CDR3 DNA: TGCGCCAGCAGCCAAGCTCTAGGCGATGGCTACACCTTC. This gives the protein CASSQALGDGYTF.